These T cell receptor beta chains were read from a single sample in a study of blood T cell repertoires in COVID-19. Clones were read by immunoSEQ multiplex PCR, and TCRdb kept only the in-frame ones, dropping some. This sample has about 190,000 clones, with almost 90% found just once. Input material: peripheral blood. The receptors here all came from a man aged 50 to 60 with acute or convalescent COVID-19. Both conserved end residues are part of each CDR3. D genes are given only for firm matches. Clone size appears in some rows only: once, few, many, or a class for an expanded clone.

size: -; J: TRBJ2-1; V: TRBV7-9; D: TRBD2; DNA: TGTGCCAGCAGCGGCGGATGGGGACTAGCGGAGTACAATGAGCAGTTCTTC; CDR3: CASSGGWGLAEYNEQFF
size: -; J: TRBJ2-2; V: TRBV7-6; D: TRBD1; DNA: TGTGCCAGCAGCCGGGGACAGGGAGGGACCGGGGAGCTGTTTTTT; CDR3: CASSRGQGGTGELFF
size: once; J: TRBJ1-5; V: TRBV9; D: TRBD1; DNA: TGTGCCAGCAGCGAGACAGGGTATAGCAATCAGCCCCAGCATTTT; CDR3: CASSETGYSNQPQHF
size: -; J: TRBJ2-6; V: TRBV2; D: TRBD1; DNA: TGTGCCAGCAGGAGGACAGGGGGAATCTCTGGGGCCAACGTCCTGACTTTC; CDR3: CASRRTGGISGANVLTF
size: -; J: TRBJ2-3; V: TRBV27; D: -; DNA: TGTGCCAGCAGTTTACCGCCCGGCAGCGGTAGCGATACGCAGTATTTT; CDR3: CASSLPPGSGSDTQYF
size: few; J: TRBJ2-2; V: TRBV19; D: TRBD2; DNA: TGTGCCAGTAGTATCACGACTAGCGGGGAGACGAACACCGGGGAGCTGTTTTTT; CDR3: CASSITTSGETNTGELFF
size: -; J: TRBJ1-3; V: TRBV5-6; D: TRBD1; DNA: TGTGCCAGCTTAAAGACAGGGGCGGGAAACACCATATATTTT; CDR3: CASLKTGAGNTIYF
size: once; J: TRBJ2-1; V: TRBV11-2; D: TRBD1; DNA: TGTGCCAGCAGCTTCAGAGTCCGGGACAGGGGTAGGAATGAGCAGTTCTTC; CDR3: CASSFRVRDRGRNEQFF
size: -; J: TRBJ2-1; V: TRBV19; D: -; DNA: TGTGCCAGTAGTATTATGTTACGGAATGAGCAGTTCTTC; CDR3: CASSIMLRNEQFF
size: -; J: TRBJ1-1; V: TRBV2; D: TRBD1; DNA: TGTGCCAGCAGTGGACAGGGGGCACGGAACACTGAAGCTTTCTTT; CDR3: CASSGQGARNTEAFF
size: -; J: TRBJ2-2; V: TRBV5-4; D: -; DNA: TGTGCCAGCAGCTTCCTGTCAGGGCAGAACACCGGGGAGCTGTTTTTT; CDR3: CASSFLSGQNTGELFF
size: few; J: TRBJ1-4; V: TRBV5-1; D: TRBD1; DNA: TGCGCCAGCAGTTCAGGGGGAGGAACTAATGAAAAACTGTTTTTT; CDR3: CASSSGGGTNEKLFF
size: -; J: TRBJ2-1; V: TRBV6-5; D: TRBD2; DNA: TGTGCCAGCAGGCAGAGCGGGAGTTCCTACAATGAGCAGTTCTTC; CDR3: CASRQSGSSYNEQFF
size: -; J: TRBJ2-2; V: TRBV28; D: TRBD2; DNA: TGTGCCAGCAGGAGGCGGACTAGCGGGGGGACCGGGGAGCTGTTTTTT; CDR3: CASRRRTSGGTGELFF
size: -; J: TRBJ1-5; V: TRBV6-5; D: TRBD1; DNA: TGTGCCAGCAGCCCAAACACAGGGGCGCGTCAGCCCCAGCATTTT; CDR3: CASSPNTGARQPQHF
size: -; J: TRBJ2-5; V: TRBV5-1; D: TRBD2; DNA: TGCGCCAGCAGCTTGGCTGGAGCGGGGGAGACCCAGTACTTC; CDR3: CASSLAGAGETQYF
size: -; J: TRBJ1-3; V: TRBV5-3; D: -; DNA: TGTGCCAGAAGCCCCAAACAGGGTCTCTCTGGAAACACCATATATTTT; CDR3: CARSPKQGLSGNTIYF
size: -; J: TRBJ2-6; V: TRBV7-8; D: TRBD1; DNA: TGTGCCAGCAGCCTACACGGACAGGCGCACTCTGGGGCCAACGTCCTGACTTTC; CDR3: CASSLHGQAHSGANVLTF
size: -; J: TRBJ2-7; V: TRBV15; D: TRBD1; DNA: TGTGCCACAAGCCTACTCGACAGGGGCGAGCAGTACTTC; CDR3: CATSLLDRGEQYF
size: -; J: TRBJ1-1; V: TRBV5-1; D: TRBD1; DNA: TGCGCCAGCAGCCCCCGGACAGGGGGGAACACTGAAGCTTTCTTT; CDR3: CASSPRTGGNTEAFF
size: few; J: TRBJ2-2; V: TRBV4-1; D: -; DNA: TGCGCCAGCAGCCAAGACAGGGGAATTCGGGAGCTGTTTTTT; CDR3: CASSQDRGIRELFF
size: -; J: TRBJ2-7; V: TRBV28; D: -; DNA: TGTGCCAGCAGGCCCACCGGGTCCTACGAGCAGTACTTC; CDR3: CASRPTGSYEQYF
size: -; J: TRBJ1-1; V: TRBV5-1; D: -; DNA: TGCGCCAGCAGCCTACGTGGAGGCGAGGACACTGAAGCTTTCTTT; CDR3: CASSLRGGEDTEAFF
size: once; J: TRBJ2-7; V: TRBV2; D: -; DNA: TGTGCCAGCAGACCCGACAGCTACGAGCAGTACTTC; CDR3: CASRPDSYEQYF
size: -; J: TRBJ1-1; V: TRBV5-1; D: -; DNA: TGCGCCAGCAGCGCTGGGACAAACACTGAAGCTTTCTTT; CDR3: CASSAGTNTEAFF
size: -; J: TRBJ1-1; V: TRBV10-3; D: TRBD1; DNA: TGTGCCATCAGTGAAGTGACAGGGGTGATAACTGAAGCTTTCTTT; CDR3: CAISEVTGVITEAFF
size: -; J: TRBJ2-1; V: TRBV18; D: -; DNA: TGTGCCAGCTCACCATTGGGGAGCTCCTACAATGAGCAGTTCTTC; CDR3: CASSPLGSSYNEQFF
size: -; J: TRBJ2-7; V: TRBV9; D: -; DNA: TGTGCCAGCAGCCCGTGGACAGCGTCCTACGAGCAGTACTTC; CDR3: CASSPWTASYEQYF
size: -; J: TRBJ2-5; V: TRBV11-3; D: TRBD2; DNA: TGTGCCAGCAGCCTAGAGGGACTAGCGGGAGCAGGAGGATTTAACGAGACCCAGTACTTC; CDR3: CASSLEGLAGAGGFNETQYF
size: -; J: TRBJ1-4; V: TRBV28; D: TRBD1; DNA: TGTGCCAGCAGCACCCCGGGACAGGGACGAGAAAAACTGTTTTTT; CDR3: CASSTPGQGREKLFF
size: -; J: TRBJ1-4; V: TRBV29-1; D: -; DNA: TGCAGCGCCCGAACAGGGTACGAGAATGAAAAACTGTTTTTT; CDR3: CSARTGYENEKLFF
size: -; J: TRBJ2-1; V: TRBV27; D: TRBD2; DNA: TGTGCCAGCAGTTTTAGGGCTAGCGGGAGTAGGTACAATGAGCAGTTCTTC; CDR3: CASSFRASGSRYNEQFF
size: -; J: TRBJ2-5; V: TRBV7-6; D: TRBD2; DNA: TGTGCCAGCAGCTTACAACGGACTAGCTGGCAAGAGACCCAGTACTTC; CDR3: CASSLQRTSWQETQYF
size: -; J: TRBJ1-5; V: TRBV3-1/TRBV3-2; D: -; DNA: TGTGCCAGCAGCCAAGATAACAACAATCAGCCCCAGCATTTT; CDR3: CASSQDNNNQPQHF
size: -; J: TRBJ2-2; V: TRBV6-5; D: -; DNA: TGTGCCAGCAGTAAGGACAAACCGAACACCGGGGAGCTGTTTTTT; CDR3: CASSKDKPNTGELFF
size: -; J: TRBJ2-2; V: TRBV18; D: -; DNA: TGTGCCAGCTCACCGAGACAGGACACCGGGGAGCTGTTTTTT; CDR3: CASSPRQDTGELFF
size: -; J: TRBJ1-6; V: TRBV11-2; D: -; DNA: TGTGCCAGCAGCTTAGGCGCGGGATCACCCCTCCACTTT; CDR3: CASSLGAGSPLHF
size: -; J: TRBJ1-4; V: TRBV4-2; D: TRBD1; DNA: TGTGCCAGCAGCCATTACTCGGACAGGCCGAATGAAAAACTGTTTTTT; CDR3: CASSHYSDRPNEKLFF
size: -; J: TRBJ2-3; V: TRBV4-3; D: TRBD2; DNA: TGCGCCAGCAGCCAAGAGACTAGCGGGGACCTCACAGATACGCAGTATTTT; CDR3: CASSQETSGDLTDTQYF
size: once; J: TRBJ2-6; V: TRBV18; D: TRBD1; DNA: TGTGCCAGCTCACCTACGACAGGGTTCTACTCTGGGGCCAACGTCCTGACTTTC; CDR3: CASSPTTGFYSGANVLTF
size: few; J: TRBJ1-2; V: TRBV30; D: -; DNA: TGTGCCTGGAGAAAACAGGGTGACTATGGCTACACCTTC; CDR3: CAWRKQGDYGYTF
size: -; J: TRBJ2-3; V: TRBV7-8; D: -; DNA: TGTGCCAGCAGCCCTACCACAGATACGCAGTATTTT; CDR3: CASSPTTDTQYF
size: -; J: TRBJ1-3; V: TRBV19; D: -; DNA: TGTGCCAGTAGTATTGGGCAGGGTGGAAACACCATATATTTT; CDR3: CASSIGQGGNTIYF
size: -; J: TRBJ2-7; V: TRBV9; D: TRBD2; DNA: TGTGCCAGCAGCCCCGGGGGGACTAGCGGGAGCTACGAGCAGTACTTC; CDR3: CASSPGGTSGSYEQYF
size: -; J: TRBJ2-6; V: TRBV3-1/TRBV3-2; D: -; DNA: TGTGCCAGCAGCCAAAGCCAGGCCACGGACTCTGGGGCCAACGTCCTGACTTTC; CDR3: CASSQSQATDSGANVLTF